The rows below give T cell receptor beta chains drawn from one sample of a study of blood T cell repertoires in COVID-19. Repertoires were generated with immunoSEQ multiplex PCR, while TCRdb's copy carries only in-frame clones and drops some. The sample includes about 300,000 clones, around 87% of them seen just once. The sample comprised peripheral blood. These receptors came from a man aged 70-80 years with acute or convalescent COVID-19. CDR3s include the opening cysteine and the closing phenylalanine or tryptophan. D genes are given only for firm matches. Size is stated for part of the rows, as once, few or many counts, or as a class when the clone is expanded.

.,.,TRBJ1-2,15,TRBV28,TGTGCCAGCAGTTTATTCCACAGATGGAACTATGGCTACACCTTC,CASSLFHRWNYGYTF
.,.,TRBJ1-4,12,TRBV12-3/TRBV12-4,TGTGCCAGCAGGAGAGCGGGCGAAAAACTGTTTTTT,CASRRAGEKLFF
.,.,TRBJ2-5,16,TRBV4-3,TGCGCCAGCAGCCAAGATATTGCCACTCAAACGCAGACCCAGTACTTC,CASSQDIATQTQTQYF
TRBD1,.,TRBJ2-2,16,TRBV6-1,TGTGCCAGCAGTGTGTATCCGGGACAGAGCACCGGGGAGCTGTTTTTT,CASSVYPGQSTGELFF
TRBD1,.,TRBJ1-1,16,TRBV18,TGTGCCAGCTCATTCGACAGGGGGGATGGGATCACTGAAGCTTTCTTT,CASSFDRGDGITEAFF
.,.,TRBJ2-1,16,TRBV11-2,TGTGCCAGCAGCTTAGTGGGCAGTGCCTCCTACAATGAGCAGTTCTTC,CASSLVGSASYNEQFF
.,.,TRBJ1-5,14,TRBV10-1,TGCGCCCAGGGCCATAAGGCCGGGAATCAGCCCCAGCATTTT,CAQGHKAGNQPQHF
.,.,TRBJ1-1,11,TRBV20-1,TGCAGTGCTATGTCGGCGGGTGAAGCTTTCTTT,CSAMSAGEAFF
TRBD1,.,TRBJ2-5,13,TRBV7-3,TGTGCCAGCAGCATGGGACAGCAAGAGACCCAGTACTTC,CASSMGQQETQYF
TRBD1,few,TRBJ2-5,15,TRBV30,TGTGCCTGGAGACAAGGGACAGTGGATCGAGAGACCCAGTACTTC,CAWRQGTVDRETQYF
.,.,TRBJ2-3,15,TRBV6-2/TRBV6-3,TGTGCCAGCAGTTACCCGGCTACTACAGGGGATACGCAGTATTTT,CASSYPATTGDTQYF
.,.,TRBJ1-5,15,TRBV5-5,TGTGCCAGCAGCTCCGGGGGAGACTACAATCAGCCCCAGCATTTT,CASSSGGDYNQPQHF
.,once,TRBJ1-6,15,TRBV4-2,TGTGCCAGCAGCCCCCCCGGGCAGGGAAATTCACCCCTCCACTTT,CASSPPGQGNSPLHF
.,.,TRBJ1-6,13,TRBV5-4,TGTGCCAGCAGCTTGTCCGGGGGGGGGCCCCTCCACTTT,CASSLSGGGPLHF
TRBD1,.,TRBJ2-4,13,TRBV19,TGTGCCAGTAGTGGCCGGGACAGGGGAATTCAGTACTTC,CASSGRDRGIQYF
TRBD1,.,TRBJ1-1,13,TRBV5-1,TGCGCCAGCAGCTTGCCAGGGGGCACTGAAGCTTTCTTT,CASSLPGGTEAFF
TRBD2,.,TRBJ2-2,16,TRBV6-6,TGTGCCAGCAGTTGGGGGACTAGTCAGTACACCGGGGAGCTGTTTTTT,CASSWGTSQYTGELFF
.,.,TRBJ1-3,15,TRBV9,TGTGCCAGCAGCGTGAGCACGGTCTCTGGAAACACCATATATTTT,CASSVSTVSGNTIYF
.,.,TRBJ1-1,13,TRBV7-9,TGTGCCAGCAGCTTAGTTGTGGGCAGGGAAGCTTTCTTT,CASSLVVGREAFF
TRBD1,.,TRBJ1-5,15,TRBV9,TGTGCCAGCAGCGTCGGACAGGGGGTCGGGCAGCCCCAGCATTTT,CASSVGQGVGQPQHF
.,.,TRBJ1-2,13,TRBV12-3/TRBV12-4,TGTGCCAGCAGTCTCCGGGAAGAAGGGGGCTACACCTTC,CASSLREEGGYTF
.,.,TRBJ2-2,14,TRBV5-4,TGTGCCAGCAGTAAAACAGGGAACACCGGGGAGCTGTTTTTT,CASSKTGNTGELFF
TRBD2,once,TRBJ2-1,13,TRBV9,TGTGCCAGCAATTTAGGGACTAGCAATGAGCAGTTCTTC,CASNLGTSNEQFF
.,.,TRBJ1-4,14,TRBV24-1,TGTGCCACCAGTGAGAGTGCAACTAATGAAAAACTGTTTTTT,CATSESATNEKLFF
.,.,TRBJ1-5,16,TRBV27,TGTGCCAGCAGCCCAAGGGGGAAAGGTAGCAATCAGCCCCAGCATTTT,CASSPRGKGSNQPQHF
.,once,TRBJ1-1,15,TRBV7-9,TGTGCCAGCAGCTTAGAATGGCAGGGGAACACTGAAGCTTTCTTT,CASSLEWQGNTEAFF
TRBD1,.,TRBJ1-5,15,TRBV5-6,TGTGCCAGCAGCTTGTGGGCAGGGGGTTACCAGCCCCAGCATTTT,CASSLWAGGYQPQHF